The 10 T cell receptor beta chains below all came from one sample that was sequenced in a study of Ad26.COV2.S vaccination and SARS-CoV-2 variants. The method was immunoSEQ multiplex PCR; TCRdb's version includes in-frame clones alone and lacks a portion of them. The sample carries fewer than 500,000 clones, roughly 89% recorded once. Treatment of the sample: over 15 received Ad26.COV2.S at low or high dose, single or two shots; 5 received placebo; per-sample allocation not given. It was on day 63 after the first vaccine or placebo injection that samples were taken. Sample: peripheral blood, taken in a trial of Ad26.COV2.S vaccine versus placebo. The receptors here all came from a person aged 18-60 years who received the Ad26.COV2.S COVID-19 vaccine or a placebo.

J is TRBJ1-2 and V is TRBV9; 7 bases agree with TRBD1. Looked up from germline, CDR1 is SGDLS and CDR2 is YYNGEE. The V segment lost 4 bases and the J segment 3 bases; nucleotides outside the gene matches: 12. This CDR3 is built from 16 residues. The CDR3 spells CASSRQGQASDYGYTF. In DNA form, the CDR3 reads TGTGCCAGCAGCCGCCAAGGACAGGCTTCTGACTATGGCTACACCTTC. Full variable domain (rest looked up from reference TRBV9 and TRBJ1-2): DSGVTQTPKHLITATGQRVTLRCSPRSGDLSVYWYQQSLDQGLQFLIQYYNGEERAKGNILERFSAQQFPDLHSELNLSSLELGDSALYFCASSRQGQASDYGYTFGSGTRLTVV.

The sample holds a few counts of this clone. V usage is TRBV7-9 and J usage is TRBJ2-1; TRBD1 might be the D (6 bases). V lost 0 bases to trimming and J lost 2 bases, with 11 bases between them. The germline V gene has CDR1 SEHNR and CDR2 FQNEAQ (reference sequence). The CDR3 consists of 16 residues. CDR3 amino acids: CASSLAAYRAYNEQFF. In DNA, the CDR3 is TGTGCCAGCAGCTTAGCGGCTTACAGGGCCTACAATGAGCAGTTCTTC.

In DNA form, the CDR3 reads TGTGCCAGCTCAGCCTCGGCGTGGACTGAAGCTTTCTTT. It is translated as CASSASAWTEAFF. The chain joins TRBV18 to TRBJ1-1; D is ambiguous. Germline assignment: CDR1 KGHSH and CDR2 LQKENI. Trimming took 5 bases from V and 5 from J, leaving 12 bases between them. This CDR3 spans 13 amino acids.

The gene calls are TRBV7-9 and TRBJ2-5; 11 positions match TRBD2. J was trimmed by 5 bases and V by 6 bases; bases with no gene match: 2. The CDR3 has 13 amino acids. Germline assignment: CDR1 SEHNR and CDR2 FQNEAQ (reference sequence). The CDR3 region is CASSTSGGETQYF. In nucleotides, the CDR3 is TGTGCCAGCAGTACTAGCGGGGGTGAGACCCAGTACTTC.

This rearrangement joins TRBV11-3 to TRBJ2-3; no firm D call. Trimming removed 1 base at V and 6 bases at J, with 8 bases between. CDR1 SGHNT and CDR2 YENEEA come from the germline V gene. This CDR3 spans 13 amino acids. The CDR3 nucleotides are TGTGCCAGCAGCTTAGTCGGTGAGGATACGCAGTATTTT. It yields the protein CASSLVGEDTQYF.

The chain joins TRBV7-8 to TRBJ1-6, with TRBD1 as a possible D gene (5 bases). This CDR3 comprises 14 residues. V was clipped by 5 bases and J by 7 bases, with 12 bases between them. CDR1 is SGHVS, CDR2 FQNEAQ, per germline. Here the CDR3 DNA reads TGTGCCAGCAGCCCTTTTGGGGGAAATTCACCCCTCCACTTT. As protein: CASSPFGGNSPLHF.

This chain joins TRBV6-2 or TRBV6-3 and TRBJ1-6; 9 nucleotides line up with TRBD1. The V and J ends lost 5 bases and 4 bases, in that order; junction bases with no gene match: 3. Per germline, CDR1 MNHEY and CDR2 SVGEGT. The CDR3 is 15 residues long. CDR3 DNA: TGTGCCAGCAGTCCGGACAGGGGTTATAATTCACCCCTCCACTTT. Protein sequence: CASSPDRGYNSPLHF.

The genes are TRBV19 and TRBJ2-1, with D perhaps assigned TRBD1 or TRBD2 (6 bases each). V lost 4 bases and J lost 0, with 16 bases in between. The germline CDR1 and CDR2 sequences are LNHDA and SQIVND (reference sequence). The CDR3 runs 17 residues. As DNA, the CDR3 is TGTGCCAGTAGTAGCCCCGGGGGCGTTCACTCCTACAATGAGCAGTTCTTC. Protein sequence: CASSSPGGVHSYNEQFF. The variable domain in full, with the rest retrieved from reference TRBV19 and TRBJ2-1, is DGGITQSPKYLFRKEGQNVTLSCEQNLNHDAMYWYRQDPGQGLRLIYYSQIVNDFQKGDIAEGYSVSREKKESFPLTVTSAQKNPTAFYLCASSSPGGVHSYNEQFFGPGTRLTVL.

The V and J genes are TRBV3-1 (or the pseudogene TRBV3-2) and TRBJ1-1, with a tentative D call TRBD1 (5 bases). Trimming shortened V by 1 base and J by 7 bases, and 10 bases separated the two germline ends. The CDR3 sequence is 13 residues long. From germline, CDR1 is LGHDT and CDR2 YNNKEL (reference sequence). The CDR3 nucleotides read TGTGCCAGCAGCCAAGGGACATCTTATGAAGCTTTCTTT. Encoded protein: CASSQGTSYEAFF.

V and J are TRBV5-1 and TRBJ2-3; TRBD2 agrees at 7 bases. Germline CDR1 reads SGHRS; CDR2 reads YFSETQ. V lost 6 bases to trimming and J lost 4 bases; unmatched junction nucleotides: 5. The CDR3 sequence is 13 residues long. Here the CDR3 reads CASNLGGADTQYF. CDR3 in DNA: TGCGCCAGCAACCTTGGGGGGGCAGATACGCAGTATTTT.